The clone carrying this T cell receptor beta chain was picked up a small number of times. Its cognate antigen is unknown. Sequenced material consisted of expressed TCRB transcripts (all of the isolated RNA was reverse transcribed). Naive, central memory and regulatory T cell samples averaged around 3.9 million immunoSEQ reads each. The repertoire was sequenced with immunoSEQ multiplex PCR; TCRdb's copy has only in-frame clones and lacks some. Of hundreds of thousands of clones in the sample, about 14% were seen once. This CDR3 contains 14 residues. Deletions cut 4 bases from V and 6 bases from J, with 15 bases between. The germline gives CDR1 LGHNA, CDR2 YSLEER. These data originate in a study of beta chain features in type 1 diabetes. General study points: In every one of the four CD4+ subsets, TCRB CDR3s were moderately but significantly shorter in Type 1 diabetes patients.

Purity of each sorted population was above 95%. The source of this sequence is a man aged 18 to 30 with type 1 diabetes. The rearrangement joins TRBV4-3 to TRBJ1-1; D is possibly TRBD1 (5 bases). Material for sequencing was naive CD4+ T cells from blood. CDR3 bases: TGCGCCAGCAGCCTTTCGGGGGATGGCGCTGAAGCTTTCTTT. This translates into CASSLSGDGAEAFF.